This is a list of T cell receptor beta chains from one sample in a study of T-cell reconstitution after alpha-beta-depleted transplantation in children. Each CDR3 protein is one row after TCRdb ran MiXCR on the PCR reads. In the table there are roughly 400,000 distinct CDR3 sequences, roughly 43% of which are singletons. Sequencing was performed on PBMCs, taken before TCRalphabeta/CD19-depleted stem cell transplant. The receptors shown here come from a girl aged 2-10 years with aplastic anemia, due to receive a stem cell transplant. Each CDR3 is given with its conserved first and last residue. D genes are given only for firm matches. Only part of the rows carry a size: once, few, many, or a class if the clone is expanded.

. TRBJ2-1 TRBV7-9 . TGTGCCAGCAGCTTATTTTACAGTACCTACAATGAGCAGTTCTTC CASSLFYSTYNEQFF
. TRBJ2-3 TRBV28 . TGTGCCAGCAAGGGCGGGAGCACAGATACGCAGTATTTT CASKGGSTDTQYF
. TRBJ2-1 TRBV15 once TGTGCCACCAGCAGAGATGATAGAAAATTCGGCAATGAGCAGTTCTTC CATSRDDRKFGNEQFF
. TRBJ2-1 TRBV27 . TGTGCCAGCAGTTTAGGGTCCTACCCGAAGGATGAGCAGTTCTTC CASSLGSYPKDEQFF
TRBD1 TRBJ1-2 TRBV6-1 . TGTGCCAGCAGTGTAGGGGACAGCTCGTTTATCTATGGCTACACCTTC CASSVGDSSFIYGYTF
. TRBJ2-3 TRBV24-1 many TGTGCCACCAGTGATCTCGGGGACACAGATACGCAGTATTTT CATSDLGDTDTQYF
. TRBJ1-2 TRBV5-1 . TGCGCCAGCATGGATGACCAGGGTTTGTATGGCTACACCTTC CASMDDQGLYGYTF
. TRBJ2-7 TRBV20-1 . TGCAGTGCTAGAGGTCTAGAGTTGGTCTACGAGCAGTACTTC CSARGLELVYEQYF
. TRBJ2-3 TRBV28 . TGTGCCAGCATGACGTACGCCACAGATACGCAGTATTTT CASMTYATDTQYF
. TRBJ2-5 TRBV20-1 . TGCAGTGCTAGAGGTCGGGGAGTTTTTCAAGAGACCCAGTACTTC CSARGRGVFQETQYF
. TRBJ2-1 TRBV4-2 . TGTGCCAGCAGCCAAGATAGCCAGCGGCCAGAGGTTGAGCAGTTCTTC CASSQDSQRPEVEQFF
TRBD1 TRBJ2-7 TRBV2 . TGTGCCAGCAGAGGGGACAGGCTACCGGTTGGATCAATGGGGCAGTACTTC CASRGDRLPVGSMGQYF
TRBD1 TRBJ1-2 TRBV20-1 once TGCAGTGCAACCGGGACAGGCCTCTACACCTTC CSATGTGLYTF
. TRBJ2-1 TRBV24-1 . TGTGCCACCAGTGGCGGGCCAACCTACAATGAGCAGTTCTTC CATSGGPTYNEQFF
TRBD2 TRBJ2-2 TRBV5-1 many TGCGCCAGCAGCTCCCTCGGGAGGGGCACCGGGGAGCTGTTTTTT CASSSLGRGTGELFF
. TRBJ1-5 TRBV20-1 many TGCAGTGCTAGTTTGCGGAATCAGCCCCAGCATTTT CSASLRNQPQHF
. TRBJ1-5 TRBV7-9 many TGTGCCAGCAGCTTAGACGGCAATATCCTGCCCCAGCATTTT CASSLDGNILPQHF
. TRBJ1-4 TRBV30 . TGTGCCTGGAGTTTTTACAGGTCGACACGGGAAAAACTGTTTTTT CAWSFYRSTREKLFF
. TRBJ2-1 TRBV5-1 once TGCGCCAGCAGCTTGATGCCGGTCGATGAGCAGTTCTTC CASSLMPVDEQFF